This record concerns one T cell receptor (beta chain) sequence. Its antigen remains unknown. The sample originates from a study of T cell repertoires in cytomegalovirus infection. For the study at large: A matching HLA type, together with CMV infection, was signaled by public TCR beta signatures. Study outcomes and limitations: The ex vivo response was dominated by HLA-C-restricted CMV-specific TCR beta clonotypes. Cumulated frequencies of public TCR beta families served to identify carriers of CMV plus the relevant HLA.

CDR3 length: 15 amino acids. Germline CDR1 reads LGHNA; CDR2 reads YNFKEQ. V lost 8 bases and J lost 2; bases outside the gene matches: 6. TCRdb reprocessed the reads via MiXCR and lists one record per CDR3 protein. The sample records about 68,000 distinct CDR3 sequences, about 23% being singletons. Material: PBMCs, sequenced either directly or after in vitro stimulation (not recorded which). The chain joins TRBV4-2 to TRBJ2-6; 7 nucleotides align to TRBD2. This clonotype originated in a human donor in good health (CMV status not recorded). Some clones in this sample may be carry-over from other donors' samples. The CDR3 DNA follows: TGTGCCAGCGCGGGGGTTGAGGCTGGGGCCAACGTCCTGACTTTC. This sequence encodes CASAGVEAGANVLTF.